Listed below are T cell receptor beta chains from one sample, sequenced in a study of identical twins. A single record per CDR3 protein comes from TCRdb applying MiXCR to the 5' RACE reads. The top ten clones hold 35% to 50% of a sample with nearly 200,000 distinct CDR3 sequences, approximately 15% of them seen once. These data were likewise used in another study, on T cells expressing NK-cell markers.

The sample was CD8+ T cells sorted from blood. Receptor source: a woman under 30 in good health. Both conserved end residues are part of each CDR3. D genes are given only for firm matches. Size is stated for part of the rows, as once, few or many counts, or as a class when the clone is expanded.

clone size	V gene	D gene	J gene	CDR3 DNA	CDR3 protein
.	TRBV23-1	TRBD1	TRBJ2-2	TGCGCCAGCAGTCCGCCAGGGGGTTCCGGGGAGCTGTTTTTT	CASSPPGGSGELFF
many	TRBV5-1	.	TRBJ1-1	TGCGCCAGCAGCTTGACTGGGACGGGGGGGACTGAAGCTTTCTTT	CASSLTGTGGTEAFF
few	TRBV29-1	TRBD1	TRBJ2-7	TGCAGCGTTCGTGGGCAGGGGGCCCACGAGCAGTACTTC	CSVRGQGAHEQYF
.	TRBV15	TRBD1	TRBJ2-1	TGTGCCACCAGCAAAGACAGGGCCTCCTACAATGAGCAGTTCTTC	CATSKDRASYNEQFF
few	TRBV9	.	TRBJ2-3	TGTGCCAGCAGCCCTCTAGTCACAGATACGCAGTATTTT	CASSPLVTDTQYF
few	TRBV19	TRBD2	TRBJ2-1	TGTGCCAGTAGTATATTTGCCCTAGCGGGGGCCTCCTACAATGAGCAGTTCTTC	CASSIFALAGASYNEQFF
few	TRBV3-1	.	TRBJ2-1	TGTGCCAGCAGCTTGACAGGTTCCCGGGACAATGAGCAGTTCTTC	CASSLTGSRDNEQFF
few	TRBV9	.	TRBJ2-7	TGTGCCAGCAGCGCCCCCGGGACAACTTACGAGCAGTACTTC	CASSAPGTTYEQYF
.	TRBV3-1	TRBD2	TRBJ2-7	TGTGCCAGCAGCCAAGTGGCGGGAGGGATAGGCGAGCAGTACTTC	CASSQVAGGIGEQYF
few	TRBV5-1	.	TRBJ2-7	TGCGCCAGCAGCTTGACCACAGGGCTTCCTTTCGACGAGCAGTACTTC	CASSLTTGLPFDEQYF
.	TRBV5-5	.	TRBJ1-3	TGTGCCAGCAGCACAAGCACAGGGATCTCTGGAAACACCATATATTTT	CASSTSTGISGNTIYF
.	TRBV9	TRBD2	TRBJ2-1	TGTGCCAGCAGCGTGAGCGGGAGCGGGTACAATGAGCAGTTCTTC	CASSVSGSGYNEQFF
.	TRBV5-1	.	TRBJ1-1	TGCGCCAGCAGCTTGGGCCCCCCTGGGGGAGCTTTCTTT	CASSLGPPGGAFF
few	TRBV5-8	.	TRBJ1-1	TGTGCCAGCAGCTTGGACGATACAGGATGGATTGAAGCTTTCTTT	CASSLDDTGWIEAFF
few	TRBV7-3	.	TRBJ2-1	TGTGCCAGCAGCTTAACGGGGGGCTCCTCAGATGAGCAGTTCTTC	CASSLTGGSSDEQFF
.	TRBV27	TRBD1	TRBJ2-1	TGTGCCAGCAGTTACGGACAGGGGGTTAATGAGCAGTTCTTC	CASSYGQGVNEQFF
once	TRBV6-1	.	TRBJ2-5	TGTGCCAGCAGCGCTGGGATGGGCCAAGAGACCCAGTACTTC	CASSAGMGQETQYF
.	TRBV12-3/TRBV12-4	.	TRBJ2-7	TGTGCCAGCAGTTTTTCACCCGGGAGAGGCTACGAGCAGTACTTC	CASSFSPGRGYEQYF
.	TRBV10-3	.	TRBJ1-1	TGTGCCATCAGTGTGGGAGGGGCGAGCCGAACTGAAGCTTTCTTT	CAISVGGASRTEAFF
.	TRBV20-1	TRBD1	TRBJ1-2	TGCAGTGCTCGGGACAGGGAAAACTATGGCTACACCTTC	CSARDRENYGYTF
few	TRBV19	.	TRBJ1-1	TGTGCCAGTAGTGCGAGTGGCAAGACTGAAGCTTTCTTT	CASSASGKTEAFF
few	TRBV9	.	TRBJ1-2	TGTGCCAGCAGCAAGGGCCCCGGAGGCTACACCTTC	CASSKGPGGYTF
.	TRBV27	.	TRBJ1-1	TGTGCCAGCAAAGGGACGGCGAACACTGAAGCTTTCTTT	CASKGTANTEAFF
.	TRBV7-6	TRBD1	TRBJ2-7	TGTGCCAGCAGCTTAGGACCAGACAGGGTCCGAGCCCACGAGCAGTACTTC	CASSLGPDRVRAHEQYF
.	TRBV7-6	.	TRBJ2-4	TGTGCCAGCAGCTTAGAGCCGGGGCATTTAGCCAAAAACATTCAGTACTTC	CASSLEPGHLAKNIQYF
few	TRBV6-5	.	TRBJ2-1	TGTGCCAGCAGTTACGGGCAGGTGTACAATGAGCAGTTCTTC	CASSYGQVYNEQFF
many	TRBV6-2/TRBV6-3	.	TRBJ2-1	TGTGCCAGCAGTTATAGTGGTGAGCAGTTCTTC	CASSYSGEQFF
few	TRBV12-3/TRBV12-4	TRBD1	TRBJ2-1	TGTGCCAGCAGTAGACAGGGACCCCATGAGCAGTTCTTC	CASSRQGPHEQFF
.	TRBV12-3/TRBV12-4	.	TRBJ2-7	TGTGCCAGCAGTCCTGGGGCAACTGAGCAGTACTTC	CASSPGATEQYF
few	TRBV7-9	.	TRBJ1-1	TGTGCCAGCAGTTTCGGGGGGCAGGCCTTCGAAGCTTTCTTT	CASSFGGQAFEAFF
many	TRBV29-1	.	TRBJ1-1	TGCAGCGCCCTGACGGGGACTGAAGCTTTCTTT	CSALTGTEAFF
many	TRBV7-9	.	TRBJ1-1	TGTGCCAGCAGCCCCACCGTTGGGGGGCCCACCGTGTCGAACACTGAAGCTTTCTTT	CASSPTVGGPTVSNTEAFF
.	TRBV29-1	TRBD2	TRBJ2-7	TGCAGCGCGACGGGGGGAACCTCCTACGAGCAGTACTTC	CSATGGTSYEQYF
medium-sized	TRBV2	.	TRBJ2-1	TGTGCCAGCAGTCCTCCGGACTTGCAACCGAATGAGCAGTTCTTC	CASSPPDLQPNEQFF
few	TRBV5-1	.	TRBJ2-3	TGCGCCAGCAGCTGGCTAGTAGAAGATACGCAGTATTTT	CASSWLVEDTQYF
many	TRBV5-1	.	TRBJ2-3	TGCGCCAGCAGCATTTACGACAGAAGCACAGATACGCAGTATTTT	CASSIYDRSTDTQYF
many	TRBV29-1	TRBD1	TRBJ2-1	TGCAGCGCCGGGACAGTTCTGGATGAGCAGTTCTTC	CSAGTVLDEQFF
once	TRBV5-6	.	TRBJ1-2	TGTGCCAGCAGCTTGGATTCGGGTAACTATGGCTACACCTTC	CASSLDSGNYGYTF
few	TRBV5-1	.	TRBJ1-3	TGCGCCAGCAGCTGGGAAATTGGAAACACCATATATTTT	CASSWEIGNTIYF
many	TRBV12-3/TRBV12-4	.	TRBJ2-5	TGTGCCAGCAGTTTGACTAGGAGCGAGACCCAGTACTTC	CASSLTRSETQYF
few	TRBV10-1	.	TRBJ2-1	TGCGCCGTTATTCCCGCTGGCTCCTACAATGAGCAGTTCTTC	CAVIPAGSYNEQFF
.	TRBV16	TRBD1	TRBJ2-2	TGTGCCAGCAGCTGCCCGACAGGGGATTTGGGAACCGGGGAGCTGTTTTTT	CASSCPTGDLGTGELFF
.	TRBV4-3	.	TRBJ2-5	TGCGCCAGCAGCCAAGTAGCAGGGGATAAAGAGACCCAGTACTTC	CASSQVAGDKETQYF
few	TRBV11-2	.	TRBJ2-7	TGTGCCAGCAGCCCGTTCCGGGGGTCCTACGAGCAGTACTTC	CASSPFRGSYEQYF
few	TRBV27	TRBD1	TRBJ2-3	TGTGCCAGCAGTTCCGCACCCCGGACAGGGTACACAGATACGCAGTATTTT	CASSSAPRTGYTDTQYF
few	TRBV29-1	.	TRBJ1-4	TGCAGCGTTGAAGATCGTGAAAAACTGTTTTTT	CSVEDREKLFF
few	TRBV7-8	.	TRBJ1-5	TGTGCCAGCAGCCCTGGGGGGACCCAGCATTTT	CASSPGGTQHF
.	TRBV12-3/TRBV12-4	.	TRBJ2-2	TGTGCCAGCAGTTCCGGGGCGCGGGGGGAGCTGTTTTTT	CASSSGARGELFF
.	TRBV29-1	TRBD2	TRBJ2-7	TGCAGCGCTGGGACGGGGGGACTCTCCGAGCAGTACTTC	CSAGTGGLSEQYF